The 27 T cell receptor beta chains reported below all come from one sample, sequenced in a study of cytomegalovirus exposure and HLA in healthy donors. PCR amplification relied on 60 Vbeta primers (plus 13 Jbeta primers). This table comes from immunoSEQ multiplex PCR, and its TCRdb copy is limited to in-frame clones, with some not included. This table has 200,000 to 300,000 clones, almost 85% appearing once. The sample taken for sequencing was PBMCs. These TCRs come from a woman aged 40 to 55 in good health and CMV-seropositive.

The chain links TRBV30 to TRBJ2-3, with 8 bases identical to TRBD1. Germline V lookup: CDR1 GTSNPN, CDR2 SVGIG (reference sequence). The CDR3 contains 14 residues. J was trimmed by 3 bases and V by 3 bases; bases with no gene match: 5. The DNA of the CDR3 is TGTGCCTGGAGGACAGGGGCCCTGACAGATACGCAGTATTTT. Protein product: CAWRTGALTDTQYF.

V and J are TRBV19 and TRBJ2-6, with 9 bases aligning to TRBD1. The CDR3 is 16 amino acids. The germline V gene encodes CDR1 LNHDA and CDR2 SQIVND (reference sequence). V lost 3 bases, J lost 2 bases, and 2 bases stayed unmatched. The CDR3: CASSMGQGTGANVLTF. The CDR3 DNA reads as TGTGCCAGTAGTATGGGACAGGGAACTGGGGCCAACGTCCTGACTTTC.

This clone came up once. This chain links TRBV19 with TRBJ1-1, with TRBD1 matching 8 bases. Trimming removed 7 bases from V and 4 bases from J; junction bases left unmatched: 8. Germline CDR1 and CDR2: LNHDA and SQIVND (reference sequence). The CDR3 sequence is 14 residues long. The CDR3 loop reads CASNTRGQITEAFF. The CDR3 nucleotides read TGTGCCAGTAATACCAGGGGGCAGATCACTGAAGCTTTCTTT.

CDR3 coding DNA: TGTGCCAGCAGTGAATTCGGGGGTAATCAGCCCCAGCATTTT. It codes for CASSEFGGNQPQHF. This chain uses TRBV6-1 with TRBJ1-5; a weak D match, TRBD1 (5 bases). The CDR3 runs to 14 residues. Germline CDR1 reads MNHNS; CDR2 reads SASEGT. V dropped 2 bases and J dropped 4 bases, with 9 bases sitting between them.

The genes are TRBV7-8 and TRBJ1-2; weak D call: TRBD1 (6 bases). The germline CDR1 and CDR2 sequences are SGHVS and FQNEAQ. Trimming took off 5 bases at V and 2 bases at J, with 18 bases between the two ends. The CDR3 has 16 residues. CDR3 DNA sequence: TGTGCCAGCAGCAAAGGGGGGGCTGGAATCAACTATGGCTACACCTTC. Translated: CASSKGGAGINYGYTF.

The rearrangement joins TRBV6-5 to TRBJ1-1; the match to TRBD1 covers 7 bases. This CDR3 region has 14 residues. Looked up from germline, CDR1 is MNHEY and CDR2 is SVGAGI. V was pared by 5 bases and J by 2 bases, with 5 bases of the junction left unmatched. This CDR3 reads CASSNRGHNTEAFF. CDR3 bases: TGTGCCAGCAGTAACAGGGGCCATAACACTGAAGCTTTCTTT.

This clone has only one observation. V usage is TRBV5-4 and J usage is TRBJ1-2; 10 bases fit TRBD1. The CDR3 length is 16 residues. The V and J ends lost 1 base and 7 bases, in that order; junction bases with no gene match: 10. Per the germline V gene, CDR1 is SGHNT and CDR2 is YYREEE (reference sequence). The CDR3 sequence: CASSLRSGQGVGGYTF. Here the CDR3 DNA reads TGTGCCAGCAGCTTGAGAAGTGGACAGGGGGTTGGTGGCTACACCTTC.

This sequence joins TRBV20-1 and TRBJ1-1; D unresolved. Per germline, CDR1 DFQATT and CDR2 SNEGSKA (reference sequence). The CDR3 is 10 amino acids. The V gene lost 3 bases and the J gene lost 8 bases, with 7 bases spanning the gap. The CDR3 DNA is TGCAGTGCTAGGATAGTAGAAGCTTTCTTT. This encodes CSARIVEAFF.

On this clone itself: The conserved closing phenylalanine or tryptophan is absent in this CDR3, likely reflecting a read error. The V call is TRBV5-1, the J call TRBJ1-2; 8 bases are shared with TRBD1. The ends lost 0 bases at V and 5 bases at J; junction bases unmatched: 6. The CDR3 length is 15 residues. Germline V lookup: CDR1 SGHRS, CDR2 YFSETQ. CDR3 sequence reads: CASSLAGTGGYGYTL. CDR3 DNA: TGCGCCAGCAGCTTGGCCGGAACAGGGGGGTATGGCTACACCCTC.

The V and J genes are TRBV27 and TRBJ1-4, with TRBD1 matching over 9 bases. Germline V CDR1 and CDR2: MNHEY, SMNVEV (reference sequence). CDR3 size: 12 residues. J lost 12 bases, V lost 3 bases, and 2 bases had no gene match. CDR3 in DNA: TGTGCCAGCAGTTTCTGGACAGGGGAACTGTTTTTT. Encoded protein: CASSFWTGELFF.

The chain uses TRBV18 and TRBJ2-1; 11 bases align to TRBD2. With V trimmed by 8 bases and J by 0 bases, 6 bases remained unmatched. The CDR3 length is 16 residues. Per the germline V gene, CDR1 is KGHSH and CDR2 is LQKENI. The CDR3 region has the DNA TGTGCCAGCGCAGGACTAGCGGGCCGCTCCTACAATGAGCAGTTCTTC. This encodes CASAGLAGRSYNEQFF.

The chain combines TRBV11-2 with TRBJ2-7; D is perhaps TRBD1 (6 bases). Trimming left V 5 bases short and J 2 bases short, with 10 bases between. The CDR3 loop spans 13 amino acids. Per germline, CDR1 SGHAT and CDR2 FQNNGV. CDR3 sequence (DNA): TGTGCCAGCAGCAAACAGGGTACCTACGAGCAGTACTTC. Amino acid sequence: CASSKQGTYEQYF.

The chain is built from TRBV5-1 and TRBJ2-1; TRBD2 agrees at 10 bases. V lost 0 bases, J lost 0 bases, and 3 bases stayed unmatched. The CDR3 totals 17 residues. CDR1 is SGHRS and CDR2 is YFSETQ in the germline V gene. The CDR3 loop reads CASSLGSGRSSYNEQFF. DNA of the CDR3: TGCGCCAGCAGCTTGGGTAGCGGGAGGTCCTCCTACAATGAGCAGTTCTTC.

The rearrangement joins TRBV28 to TRBJ2-1; 8 positions match TRBD2. This CDR3 region has 15 residues. V gave up 4 bases and J gave up 8 bases; unmatched junction bases: 10. Per germline, CDR1 MDHEN and CDR2 SYDVKM. The CDR3: CASSSPIAGSHEQFF. The CDR3 DNA sequence: TGTGCCAGCAGTTCCCCGATAGCGGGATCACATGAGCAGTTCTTC.

The chain recombines TRBV14 with TRBJ2-7; D uncertain. Germline CDR1 and CDR2: SGHDN and FVKESK. This CDR3 is built from 12 residues. The V gene lost 5 bases and the J gene lost 4 bases, with 9 bases spanning the gap. DNA for the CDR3: TGTGCCAGCAGCACCACCGGGTACGAGCAGTACTTC. The encoded protein is CASSTTGYEQYF. Full variable domain (outside the CDR3, taken from reference TRBV14 and TRBJ2-7): EAGVTQFPSHSVIEKGQTVTLRCDPISGHDNLYWYRRVMGKEIKFLLHFVKESKQDESGMPNNRFLAERTGGTYSTLKVQPAELEDSGVYFCASSTTGYEQYFGPGTRLTVT.

This clone was found a few times. V is TRBV5-1 and J is TRBJ1-1; D gene ambiguous. CDR1 and CDR2 from the germline V gene are SGHRS and YFSETQ. The V gene lost 4 bases and the J gene lost 4 bases, with 14 bases spanning the gap. CDR3 length: 14 amino acids. The DNA for the CDR3 is TGCGCCAGCAGCAAGTCCGGGGAGAGCACTGAAGCTTTCTTT. Protein product: CASSKSGESTEAFF.

V usage is TRBV13 and J usage is TRBJ2-1; TRBD2 matches 10 bases. Germline V gene data show CDR1 as PRHDT and CDR2 as FYEKMQ (reference sequence). Losses at the gene ends were 2 bases for V and 0 bases for J; bases not matched to a gene: 4. This CDR3 has 17 amino acids. DNA for the CDR3: TGTGCCAGCAGCTTAAGGACTAGCGGTAGCTCCTACAATGAGCAGTTCTTC. This encodes CASSLRTSGSSYNEQFF. The full variable domain, rest sourced from reference TRBV13 and TRBJ2-1, is AAGVIQSPRHLIKEKRETATLKCYPIPRHDTVYWYQQGPGQDPQFLISFYEKMQSDKGSIPDRFSAQQFSDYHSELNMSSLELGDSALYFCASSLRTSGSSYNEQFFGPGTRLTVL.

The rearrangement uses TRBV19 and TRBJ1-2; no clear D. There are 11 residues in the CDR3. CDR1 and CDR2 from the germline V gene are LNHDA and SQIVND (reference sequence). V was trimmed by 1 base and J by 8 bases, leaving 5 bases between them. The CDR3 region is CASSIGEGYTF. CDR3 sequence (DNA): TGTGCCAGTAGTATAGGCGAAGGCTACACCTTC.

The V gene is TRBV29-1, the J gene TRBJ2-3; D gene ambiguous. Trimming took off 4 bases at V and 5 bases at J, with 7 bases between the two ends. The germline gives CDR1 SQVTM, CDR2 ANQGSEA. The CDR3 loop spans 11 amino acids. CDR3 in amino acids: CSVVAGDTQYF. The DNA for the CDR3 is TGCAGCGTTGTGGCTGGAGATACGCAGTATTTT.

This chain joins TRBV5-1 and TRBJ1-1, with D unclear. Trimming stripped 7 bases from V and 1 base from J, with 17 bases between. CDR3 length: 15 residues. Germline V gene sequence: CDR1 SGHRS, CDR2 YFSETQ. The chain's CDR3 is CASSLLPDKNTEAFF. The CDR3 DNA sequence: TGCGCCAGCTCCCTTCTCCCCGACAAGAACACTGAAGCTTTCTTT.

The J gene is TRBJ1-2, the V gene TRBV5-4; TRBD1 matches 9 bases. The germline V gene encodes CDR1 SGHNT and CDR2 YYREEE (reference sequence). Unmatched junction bases numbered 4, after V lost 4 bases and J lost 0 bases. The CDR3 consists of 15 residues. Written as DNA, the CDR3 is TGTGCCAGCAGCGCTTGGACAGGGGCTAACTATGGCTACACCTTC. Amino acids: CASSAWTGANYGYTF.

This sequence joins TRBV19 and TRBJ2-7; D gene ambiguous. V lost 4 bases, J lost 0 bases, and 10 bases lay in between. The length of the CDR3 is 14 residues. Germline assignment: CDR1 LNHDA and CDR2 SQIVND (reference sequence). DNA for the CDR3: TGTGCCAGTAGTACCGAAACTGCCTCCTACGAGCAGTACTTC. Its translation is CASSTETASYEQYF. Full variable domain (rest looked up from reference TRBV19 and TRBJ2-7): DGGITQSPKYLFRKEGQNVTLSCEQNLNHDAMYWYRQDPGQGLRLIYYSQIVNDFQKGDIAEGYSVSREKKESFPLTVTSAQKNPTAFYLCASSTETASYEQYFGPGTRLTVT.

The chain employs TRBV19 and TRBJ2-1; 14 positions match TRBD2. V was pared by 5 bases and J by 0 bases, with 6 bases of the junction left unmatched. The germline V gene encodes CDR1 LNHDA and CDR2 SQIVND (reference sequence). The CDR3 is 18 amino acids. CDR3 in DNA: TGTGCCAGTAGTCCCCCCGGGACTAGCGGGAGCTCCTACAATGAGCAGTTCTTC. It specifies CASSPPGTSGSSYNEQFF.

The J gene is TRBJ2-1, the V gene TRBV18; 9 bases line up with TRBD2. The CDR3 runs 19 residues. Germline loops: CDR1 KGHSH, CDR2 LQKENI. With V trimmed by 6 bases and J by 7 bases, 22 bases remained unmatched. DNA of the CDR3: TGTGCCAGCTCCCCGAAAGCGGGCAACACCCGGACTAGCGTGAATGAGCAGTTCTTC. This sequence encodes CASSPKAGNTRTSVNEQFF.

The rearrangement links TRBV28 to TRBJ2-7; 8 bases are a match to TRBD2. With V trimmed by 5 bases and J by 6 bases, 9 bases remained unmatched. Germline V CDR1 and CDR2: MDHEN, SYDVKM. The CDR3 spans 14 residues. CDR3 in amino acids: CASSLRGGGGEQYF. CDR3 DNA: TGTGCCAGCAGTCTCCGGGGGGGAGGGGGCGAGCAGTACTTC.

The chain joins TRBV7-2 to TRBJ1-1; no firm D call. In germline, CDR1 is SGHTA, CDR2 FQGNSA. The CDR3 runs 15 residues. Trimming left V 5 bases short and J 0 bases short, with 13 bases between. CDR3 protein: CASSPERSLNTEAFF. CDR3 in DNA: TGTGCCAGCAGCCCAGAGAGGTCCCTGAACACTGAAGCTTTCTTT.

This chain uses TRBV7-3 with TRBJ1-1; no clear D. Germline-derived CDR1 and CDR2 are SGHTA and FQGTGA. V lost 5 bases and J 1 base, leaving 14 bases between the germline ends. CDR3 size: 15 residues. The DNA for the CDR3 is TGTGCCAGCAGCCCTGGAGGGCAGCCGAACACTGAAGCTTTCTTT. It is translated as CASSPGGQPNTEAFF.